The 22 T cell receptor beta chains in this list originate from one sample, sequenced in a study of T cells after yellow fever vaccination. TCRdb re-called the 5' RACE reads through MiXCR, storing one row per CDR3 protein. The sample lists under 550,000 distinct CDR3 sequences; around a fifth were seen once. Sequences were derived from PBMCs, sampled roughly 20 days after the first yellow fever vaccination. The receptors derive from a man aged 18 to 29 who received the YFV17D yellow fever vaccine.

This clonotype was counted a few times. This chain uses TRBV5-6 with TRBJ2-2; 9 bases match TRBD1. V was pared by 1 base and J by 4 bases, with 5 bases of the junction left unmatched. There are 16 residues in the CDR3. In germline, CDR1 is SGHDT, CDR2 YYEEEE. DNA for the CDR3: TGTGCCAGCAGCTTGAAGGACAGGGGTGCCACCGGGGAGCTGTTTTTT. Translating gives CASSLKDRGATGELFF.

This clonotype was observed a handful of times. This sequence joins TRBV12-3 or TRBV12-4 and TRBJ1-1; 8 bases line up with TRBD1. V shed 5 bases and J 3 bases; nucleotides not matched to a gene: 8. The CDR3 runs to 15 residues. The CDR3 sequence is CASSGAGTGDTEAFF. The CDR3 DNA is TGTGCCAGCAGTGGCGCCGGGACAGGAGACACTGAAGCTTTCTTT.

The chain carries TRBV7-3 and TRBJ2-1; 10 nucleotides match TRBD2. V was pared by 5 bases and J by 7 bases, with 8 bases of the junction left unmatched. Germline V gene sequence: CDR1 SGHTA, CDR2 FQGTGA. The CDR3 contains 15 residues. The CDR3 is CASSPSAGGVNEQFF. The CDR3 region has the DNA TGTGCCAGCAGCCCCTCAGCGGGGGGGGTTAATGAGCAGTTCTTC.

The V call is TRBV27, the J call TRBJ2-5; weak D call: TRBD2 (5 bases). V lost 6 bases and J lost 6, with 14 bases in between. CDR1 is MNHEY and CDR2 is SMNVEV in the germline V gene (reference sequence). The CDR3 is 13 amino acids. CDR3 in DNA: TGTGCCAGCAGAGATGAGAGGGTTCAGACCCAGTACTTC. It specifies CASRDERVQTQYF.

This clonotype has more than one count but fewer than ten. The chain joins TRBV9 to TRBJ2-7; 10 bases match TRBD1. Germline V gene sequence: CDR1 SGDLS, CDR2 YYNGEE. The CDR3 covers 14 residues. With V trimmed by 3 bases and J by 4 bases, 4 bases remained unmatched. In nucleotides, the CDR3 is TGTGCCAGCAGCGAGAGGACAGGGGGGTACGAGCAGTACTTC. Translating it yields CASSERTGGYEQYF.

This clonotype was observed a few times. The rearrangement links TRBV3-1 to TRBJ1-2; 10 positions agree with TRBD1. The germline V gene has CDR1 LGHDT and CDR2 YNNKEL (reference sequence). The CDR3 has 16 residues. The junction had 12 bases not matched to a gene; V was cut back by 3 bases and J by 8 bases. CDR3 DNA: TGTGCCAGCAGCCACGACAGGGGGCCCTTTTGGGGGGGCTACACCTTC. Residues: CASSHDRGPFWGGYTF.

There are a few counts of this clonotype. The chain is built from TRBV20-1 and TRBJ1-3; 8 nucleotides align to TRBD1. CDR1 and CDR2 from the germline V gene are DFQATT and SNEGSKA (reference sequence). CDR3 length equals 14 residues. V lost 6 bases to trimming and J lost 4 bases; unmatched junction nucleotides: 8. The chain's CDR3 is CSADRGAEGNTIYF. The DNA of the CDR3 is TGCAGTGCAGACAGGGGCGCAGAGGGAAACACCATATATTTT.

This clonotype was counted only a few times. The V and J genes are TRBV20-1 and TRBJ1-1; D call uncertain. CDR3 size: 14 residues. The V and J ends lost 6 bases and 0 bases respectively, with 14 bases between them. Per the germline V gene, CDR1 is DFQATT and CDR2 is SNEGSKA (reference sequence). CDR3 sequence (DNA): TGCAGTGCCCTGGCTCGGACGGTGAACACTGAAGCTTTCTTT. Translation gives CSALARTVNTEAFF.

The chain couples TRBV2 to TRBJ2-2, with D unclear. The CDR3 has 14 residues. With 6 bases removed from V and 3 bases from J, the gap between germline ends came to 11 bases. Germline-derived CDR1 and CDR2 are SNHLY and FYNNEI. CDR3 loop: CASSPDTDTGELFF. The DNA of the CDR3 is TGTGCCAGCAGCCCAGACACGGACACCGGGGAGCTGTTTTTT. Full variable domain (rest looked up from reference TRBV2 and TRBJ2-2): EPEVTQTPSHQVTQMGQEVILRCVPISNHLYFYWYRQILGQKVEFLVSFYNNEISEKSEIFDDQFSVERPDGSNFTLKIRSTKLEDSAMYFCASSPDTDTGELFFGEGSRLTVL.

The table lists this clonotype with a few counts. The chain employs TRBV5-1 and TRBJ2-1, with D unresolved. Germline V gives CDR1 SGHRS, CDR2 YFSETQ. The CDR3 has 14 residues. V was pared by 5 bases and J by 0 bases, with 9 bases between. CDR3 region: CASRGDASYNEQFF. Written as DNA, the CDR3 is TGCGCCAGCAGGGGTGACGCCTCCTACAATGAGCAGTTCTTC.

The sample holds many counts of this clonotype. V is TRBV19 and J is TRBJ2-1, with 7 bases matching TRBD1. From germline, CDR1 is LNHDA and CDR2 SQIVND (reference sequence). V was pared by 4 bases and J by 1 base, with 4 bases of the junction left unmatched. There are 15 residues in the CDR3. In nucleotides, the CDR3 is TGTGCCAGTAGTAGACAGGGATCATCCTACAATGAGCAGTTCTTC. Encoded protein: CASSRQGSSYNEQFF.

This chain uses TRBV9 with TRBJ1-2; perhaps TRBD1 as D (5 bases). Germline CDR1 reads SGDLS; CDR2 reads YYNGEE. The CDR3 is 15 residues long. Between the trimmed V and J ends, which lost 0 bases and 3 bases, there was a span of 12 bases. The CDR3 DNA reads TGTGCCAGCAGCGTAGTTGGGACCCCCGACTATGGCTACACCTTC. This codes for CASSVVGTPDYGYTF.

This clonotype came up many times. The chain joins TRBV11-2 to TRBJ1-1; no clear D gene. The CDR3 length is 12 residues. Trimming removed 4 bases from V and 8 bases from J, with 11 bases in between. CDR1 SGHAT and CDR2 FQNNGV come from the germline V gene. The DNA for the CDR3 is TGTGCCAGCAGCTACGTTGGTAGAGAAGCTTTCTTT. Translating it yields CASSYVGREAFF.

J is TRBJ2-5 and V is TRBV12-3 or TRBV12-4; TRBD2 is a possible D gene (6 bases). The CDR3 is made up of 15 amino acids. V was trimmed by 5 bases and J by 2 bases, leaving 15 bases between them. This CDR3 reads CASSVIPGVQETQYF. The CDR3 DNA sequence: TGTGCCAGCAGTGTGATACCGGGAGTGCAAGAGACCCAGTACTTC.

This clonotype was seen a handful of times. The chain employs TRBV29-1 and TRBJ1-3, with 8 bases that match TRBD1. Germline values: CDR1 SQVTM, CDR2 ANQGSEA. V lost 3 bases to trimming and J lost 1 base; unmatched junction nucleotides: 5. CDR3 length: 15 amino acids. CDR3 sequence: CSVDGQGGSGNTIYF. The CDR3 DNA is TGCAGCGTTGACGGACAGGGAGGATCTGGAAACACCATATATTTT.

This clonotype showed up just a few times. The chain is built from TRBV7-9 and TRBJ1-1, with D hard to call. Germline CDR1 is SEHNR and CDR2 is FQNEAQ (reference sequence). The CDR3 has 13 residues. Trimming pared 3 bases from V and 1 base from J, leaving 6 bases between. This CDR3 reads CASSFPANTEAFF. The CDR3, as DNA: TGTGCCAGCAGCTTTCCGGCGAACACTGAAGCTTTCTTT.

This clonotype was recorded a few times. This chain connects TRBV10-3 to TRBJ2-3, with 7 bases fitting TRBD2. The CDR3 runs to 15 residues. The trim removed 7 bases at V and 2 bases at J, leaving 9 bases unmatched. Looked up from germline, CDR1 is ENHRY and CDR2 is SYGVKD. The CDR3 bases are TGTGCCATCAACGACGCGGGGGTCCTCACAGATACGCAGTATTTT. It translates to CAINDAGVLTDTQYF.

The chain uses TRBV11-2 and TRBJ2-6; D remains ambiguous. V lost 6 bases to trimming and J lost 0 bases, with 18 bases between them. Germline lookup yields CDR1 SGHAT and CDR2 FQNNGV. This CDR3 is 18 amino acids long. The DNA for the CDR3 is TGTGCCAGCAGATATCCGCCCCAAAGGCGCTCTGGGGCCAACGTCCTGACTTTC. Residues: CASRYPPQRRSGANVLTF.

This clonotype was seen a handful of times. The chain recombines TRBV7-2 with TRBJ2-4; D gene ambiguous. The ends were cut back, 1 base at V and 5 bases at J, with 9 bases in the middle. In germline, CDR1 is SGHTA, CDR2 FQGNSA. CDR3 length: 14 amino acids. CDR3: CASSLVVRQNIQYF. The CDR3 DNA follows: TGTGCCAGCAGCTTAGTAGTCAGACAAAACATTCAGTACTTC.

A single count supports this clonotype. For the CDR3, the DNA is TGTGCCATCAGTGAGAACAGGGGGTCTTACGAGCAGTACTTC. It specifies CAISENRGSYEQYF. This chain links TRBV10-3 with TRBJ2-7; 8 bases agree with TRBD1. CDR1 and CDR2 from the germline V gene are ENHRY and SYGVKD. The CDR3 consists of 14 residues. V shed 2 bases and J 4 bases; nucleotides not matched to a gene: 4.

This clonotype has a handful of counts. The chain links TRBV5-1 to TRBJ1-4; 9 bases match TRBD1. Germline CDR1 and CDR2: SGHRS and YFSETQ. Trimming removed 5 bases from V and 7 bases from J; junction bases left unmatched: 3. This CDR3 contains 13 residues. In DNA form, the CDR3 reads TGCGCCAGCAGACAGGGGGCAGGTGAAAAACTGTTTTTT. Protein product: CASRQGAGEKLFF.

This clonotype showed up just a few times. CDR3 sequence reads: CASSEAWGSSTDTQYF. The CDR3 nucleotides read TGTGCCAGCAGTGAAGCTTGGGGTTCAAGCACAGATACGCAGTATTTT. The V gene is TRBV6-1, the J gene TRBJ2-3; D is unclear. V shed 0 bases and J shed 0 bases, with 10 bases lying between them. The CDR3 sequence is 16 residues long. Per the germline V gene, CDR1 is MNHNS and CDR2 is SASEGT.